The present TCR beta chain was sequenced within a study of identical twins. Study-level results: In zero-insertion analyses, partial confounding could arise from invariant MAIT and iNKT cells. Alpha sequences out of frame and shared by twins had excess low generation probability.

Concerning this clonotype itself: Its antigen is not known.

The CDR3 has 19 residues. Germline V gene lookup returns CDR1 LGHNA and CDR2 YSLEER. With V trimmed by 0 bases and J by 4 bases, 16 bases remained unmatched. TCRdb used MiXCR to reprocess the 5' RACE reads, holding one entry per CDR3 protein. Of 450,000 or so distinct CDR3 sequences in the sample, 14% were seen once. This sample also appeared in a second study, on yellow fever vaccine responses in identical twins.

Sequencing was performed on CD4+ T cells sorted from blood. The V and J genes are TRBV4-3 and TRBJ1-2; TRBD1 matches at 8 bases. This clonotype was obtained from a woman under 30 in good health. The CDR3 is CASSQDPQGAVSPFYGYTF. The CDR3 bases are TGCGCCAGCAGCCAAGATCCCCAGGGGGCCGTGTCTCCCTTCTATGGCTACACCTTC.